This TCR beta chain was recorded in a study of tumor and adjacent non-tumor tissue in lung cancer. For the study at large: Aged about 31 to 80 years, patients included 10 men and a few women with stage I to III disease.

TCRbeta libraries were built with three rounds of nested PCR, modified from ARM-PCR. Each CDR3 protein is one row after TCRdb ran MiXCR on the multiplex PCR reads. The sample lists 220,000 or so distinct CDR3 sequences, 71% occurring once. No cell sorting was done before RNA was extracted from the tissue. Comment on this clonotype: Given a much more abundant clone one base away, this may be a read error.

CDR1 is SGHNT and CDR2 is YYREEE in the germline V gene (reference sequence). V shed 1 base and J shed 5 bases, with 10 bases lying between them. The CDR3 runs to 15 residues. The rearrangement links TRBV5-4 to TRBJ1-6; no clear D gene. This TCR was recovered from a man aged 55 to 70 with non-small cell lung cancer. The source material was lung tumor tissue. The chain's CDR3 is CASSLTRRDNSPLHF. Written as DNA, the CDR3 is TGTGCCAGCAGCTTGACTCGACGGGATAATTCACCCCTCCACTTT.